Given below is one TCR beta chain in context. As for time point: pre-sensitization, week 0. Regarding treatment: therapeutic diphenylcyclopropenone sensitization with weekly scalp DPC. Total RNA was extracted from unfractionated whole blood. Germline CDR1 reads MGHRA; CDR2 reads YSYEKL. The CDR3 has 16 residues. Trimming removed 1 base from V and 8 bases from J; junction bases left unmatched: 9. TCRdb reprocessed the RACE reads with MiXCR, giving one entry per CDR3 protein. This sample has under 45,000 distinct CDR3 sequences, with roughly 10% found just once. The entry originates in a study of human T cells and chemical hapten exposure.

The receptor comes from a man aged 25 to 40 with alopecia areata. Some clones in this sample may be carry-over from other donors' samples. This specimen consisted of whole blood, obtained in connection with sensitization to the hapten diphenylcyclopropenone (DPC). The chain links TRBV4-1 to TRBJ2-1, with 9 bases identical to TRBD2. The CDR3 DNA is TGCGCCAGCAGCCAAGTTCTGTTAGCGGGAGAACATGAGCAGTTCTTC. Its translation is CASSQVLLAGEHEQFF.